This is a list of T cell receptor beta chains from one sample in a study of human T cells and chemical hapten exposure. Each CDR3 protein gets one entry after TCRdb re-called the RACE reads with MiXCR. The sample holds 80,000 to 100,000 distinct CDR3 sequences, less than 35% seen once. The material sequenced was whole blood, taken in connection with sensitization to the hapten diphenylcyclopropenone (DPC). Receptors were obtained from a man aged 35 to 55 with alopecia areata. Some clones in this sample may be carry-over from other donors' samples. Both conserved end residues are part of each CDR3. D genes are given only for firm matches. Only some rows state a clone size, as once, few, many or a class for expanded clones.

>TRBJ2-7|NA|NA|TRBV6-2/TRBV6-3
TGTGCCAGCAGCTTAGGGCCCGCCGGAGAGCAGTACTTC
CASSLGPAGEQYF
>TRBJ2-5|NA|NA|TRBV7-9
TGTGCCAGCAGCTCCAAGGGGCACACGGGAAAAGAGACCCAGTACTTC
CASSSKGHTGKETQYF
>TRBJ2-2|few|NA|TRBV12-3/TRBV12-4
TGTGCCAGCAGTTTGAGCGGGAACACCGGGGAGCTGTTTTTT
CASSLSGNTGELFF
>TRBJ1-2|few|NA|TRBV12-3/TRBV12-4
TGTGCCAGCAGTTTAATAAAAGCAGGACCCTATGGCTACACCTTC
CASSLIKAGPYGYTF
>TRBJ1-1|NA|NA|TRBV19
TGTGTCAGTGGGTACACTGAAGCTTTCTTT
CVSGYTEAFF
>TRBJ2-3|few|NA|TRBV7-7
TGTGCCAGCAGCTTAGTGAATTCAGATACGCAGTATTTT
CASSLVNSDTQYF
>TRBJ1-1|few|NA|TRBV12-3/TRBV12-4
TGTGCCAGCAGTCCAAGACAGGCTGGGAACACTGAAGCTTTCTTT
CASSPRQAGNTEAFF
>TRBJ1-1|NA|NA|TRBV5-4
TGTGCCAGCAGCCGCAGTTTGAACACTGAAGCTTTCTTT
CASSRSLNTEAFF
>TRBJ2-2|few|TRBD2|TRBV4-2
TGTGCCAGCAGCCAAGATCGTCGGGGGGCGAACACCGGGGAGCTGTTTTTT
CASSQDRRGANTGELFF
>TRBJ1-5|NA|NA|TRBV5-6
TGTGCCAGCAGCGGAGGGACGGGGGCCCGATCTAATCAGCCCCAGCATTTT
CASSGGTGARSNQPQHF
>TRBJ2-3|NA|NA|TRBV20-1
TGCAGTGCGCAACGGGACTGTACAGATACGCAGTATTTT
CSAQRDCTDTQYF
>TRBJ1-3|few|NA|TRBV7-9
TGTGCCAGCAGCCTACAGGGTTTTTCTGGAAACACCATATATTTT
CASSLQGFSGNTIYF
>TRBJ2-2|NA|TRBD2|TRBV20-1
TGCAGTGCCCCCGGGACTAGCGGCCACACCGGGGAGCTGTTTTTT
CSAPGTSGHTGELFF
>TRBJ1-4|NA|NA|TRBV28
TGTGCCAGCAGTTTAATGTTGGGGATGGCTAATGAAAAACTGTTTTTT
CASSLMLGMANEKLFF
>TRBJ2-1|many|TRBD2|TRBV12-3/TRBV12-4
TGTGCCAGCAGTTTAGTGGGACTAGCGGGAGGGCCCGGGGTTGAGCAGTTCTTC
CASSLVGLAGGPGVEQFF
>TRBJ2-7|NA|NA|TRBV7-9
TGTGCCAGCAGCTTGGACAGAAGTCTCGACGAGCAGTACTTC
CASSLDRSLDEQYF
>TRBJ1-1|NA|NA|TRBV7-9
TGTGCCAGCAGCAAACAAGGTACTGAAGCTTTCTTT
CASSKQGTEAFF
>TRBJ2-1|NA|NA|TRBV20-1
TGCAGTGCTAGATGTAACAGGGTCAGCAATGAGCAGTTCTTC
CSARCNRVSNEQFF
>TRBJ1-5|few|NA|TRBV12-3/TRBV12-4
TGTGCCAGCAGTTTCCGGGACGGCATAAATCAGCCCCAGCATTTT
CASSFRDGINQPQHF
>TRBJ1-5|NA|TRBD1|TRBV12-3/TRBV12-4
TGTGCCAGCAGTTTAACAGGGGAGCGTCAGCCCCAGCATTTT
CASSLTGERQPQHF
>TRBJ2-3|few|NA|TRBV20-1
TGCAGTGCTAGAGACCAGGGGATCACAGATACGCAGTATTTT
CSARDQGITDTQYF
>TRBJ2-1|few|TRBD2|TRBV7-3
TGTGCCAGCAGCTCCCTAGCGGGAATTGAGCAGTTCTTC
CASSSLAGIEQFF
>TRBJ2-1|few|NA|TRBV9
TGTGCCAGCAGCGTAGGGATTAGCGGTTCCTACAATGAGCAGTTCTTC
CASSVGISGSYNEQFF
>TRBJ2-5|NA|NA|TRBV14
TGTGCCAGCAGCCAAGAAAAAAGGGACAACCAAGAGACCCAGTACTTC
CASSQEKRDNQETQYF
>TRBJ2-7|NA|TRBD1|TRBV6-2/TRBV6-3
TGTGCCAGCAGTCTTGACAGGGGGGGCTACGAGCAGTACTTC
CASSLDRGGYEQYF
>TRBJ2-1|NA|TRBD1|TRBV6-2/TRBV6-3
TGTGCCAGCAGTCGACAGGGCAATGAGCAGTTCTTC
CASSRQGNEQFF
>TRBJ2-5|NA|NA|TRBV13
TGTGCCAGCAGCTTAATGGGTGAGACCCAGTACTTC
CASSLMGETQYF
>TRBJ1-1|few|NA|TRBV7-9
TGTGCCAGCAGCATGGCAGGCGGACCCATGAACACTGAAGCTTTCTTT
CASSMAGGPMNTEAFF